One and the same sample provided the 30 T cell receptor beta chains below, sequenced in a study of cytomegalovirus exposure and HLA in healthy donors. Researchers ran the PCR with 60 Vbeta and 13 Jbeta primers. Profiling relied on immunoSEQ multiplex PCR, and the TCRdb table lists in-frame clones only, not all of them. The table lists 120,000 or so clones, around 76% of them singletons. Sequenced input: PBMCs. The receptors here all came from a man aged 60 to 75 in good health and CMV-seropositive.

The genes are TRBV1 and TRBJ1-2. TRBV1 is given as a pseudogene. CDR3 length: 15 residues. The CDR3 loop is CTSSRRAGVHKSYTF. The CDR3 DNA follows: TGCACCAGCAGCCGAAGAGCGGGGGTCCATAAAAGCTACACCTTC.

The chain uses TRBV19 and TRBJ1-1; D unclear. Germline V gene data show CDR1 as LNHDA and CDR2 as SQIVND (reference sequence). Trimming took off 7 bases at V and 5 bases at J, with 14 bases between the two ends. There are 13 residues in the CDR3. CDR3 nucleotides: TGTGCCAGTACCACAATCGGGATTACTGAAGCTTTCTTT. As protein: CASTTIGITEAFF.

The chain links TRBV5-1 to TRBJ2-1; 13 bases agree with TRBD2. The germline gives CDR1 SGHRS, CDR2 YFSETQ. The CDR3 has 16 residues. Trimming at V came to 4 bases and at J to 9 bases, leaving 10 bases not matched to a gene. The CDR3 sequence is CASSLEPGTSGIEQFF. CDR3 sequence (DNA): TGCGCCAGCAGCCTCGAGCCCGGGACTAGCGGGATTGAGCAGTTCTTC.

This clone was detected a few times. The gene calls are TRBV6-5 and TRBJ2-1, with D perhaps TRBD2 (6 bases). The CDR3 consists of 13 residues. V lost 8 bases and J 3 bases, leaving 11 bases between the germline ends. Germline-derived CDR1 and CDR2 are MNHEY and SVGAGI. DNA for the CDR3: TGTGCCAGCGCCGGGACTTACTACAATGAGCAGTTCTTC. Residues: CASAGTYYNEQFF.

The chain is built from TRBV11-3 and TRBJ2-7, with no clear D. This CDR3 is built from 13 residues. Deletions cut 1 base from V and 4 bases from J, with 8 bases between. The germline CDR1 and CDR2 sequences are SGHNT and YENEEA. DNA for the CDR3: TGTGCCAGCAGCTTAGGACACCTATACGAGCAGTACTTC. This gives the protein CASSLGHLYEQYF.

The chain links TRBV5-4 to TRBJ1-2; D unclear. Between the trimmed V and J ends, which lost 1 base and 6 bases, there was a span of 16 bases. The CDR3 spans 15 residues. From germline, CDR1 is SGHNT and CDR2 YYREEE (reference sequence). The CDR3 sequence is CASSLWPIMENGYTF. The CDR3 bases are TGTGCCAGCAGCTTGTGGCCGATCATGGAGAATGGCTACACCTTC.

This clone was recorded only once. J is TRBJ2-7 and V is TRBV10-3, with 7 bases matching TRBD2. Germline V gene sequence: CDR1 ENHRY, CDR2 SYGVKD. The CDR3 runs to 15 residues. Losses at the gene ends were 9 bases for V and 5 bases for J; bases not matched to a gene: 16. Here the CDR3 DNA reads TGTGCCATAAAGCCCGCGGGAGATAGGGACCACGAGCAGTACTTC. Its protein is CAIKPAGDRDHEQYF.

This chain connects TRBV18 to TRBJ2-3, with TRBD2 as a possible D gene (6 bases). With 6 bases removed from V and 5 bases from J, the gap between germline ends came to 21 bases. Germline CDR1 KGHSH, CDR2 LQKENI. CDR3 length: 16 residues. The CDR3 reads CASSLLRGSGGDTQYF. Here the CDR3 DNA reads TGTGCCAGCTCCCTCCTACGGGGTAGCGGAGGAGATACGCAGTATTTT.

The genes are TRBV7-9 and TRBJ2-3; 7 bases agree with TRBD2. The length of the CDR3 is 17 residues. V lost 5 bases to trimming and J lost 1 base; unmatched junction nucleotides: 12. Germline V CDR1 and CDR2: SEHNR, FQNEAQ (reference sequence). The CDR3, as DNA: TGTGCCAGCAGCCCAGGGAGGGGCAGAATAGGCACAGATACGCAGTATTTT. As protein: CASSPGRGRIGTDTQYF.

The chain joins TRBV2 to TRBJ1-5; D gene ambiguous. V was cut by 3 bases and J by 7 bases, with 7 bases left in between. The CDR3 is made up of 12 amino acids. CDR1 and CDR2 (germline): SNHLY, FYNNEI. The DNA of the CDR3 is TGTGCCAGCAGTGATGAAGCCCAGCCCCAGCATTTT. Translation gives CASSDEAQPQHF.

The chain joins TRBV5-1 to TRBJ1-2, with a tentative D call TRBD1 (5 bases). Germline V gene data show CDR1 as SGHRS and CDR2 as YFSETQ. The CDR3 loop spans 16 amino acids. V lost 0 bases and J lost 2, with 14 bases in between. DNA for the CDR3: TGCGCCAGCAGCTTGGGAGGTCGACAGTTCAACTATGGCTACACCTTC. Translation: CASSLGGRQFNYGYTF.

This rearrangement joins TRBV2 to TRBJ2-6; TRBD1 matches 7 bases. The junction had 10 bases not matched to a gene; V was cut back by 7 bases and J by 4 bases. Germline CDR1 is SNHLY and CDR2 is FYNNEI. CDR3 length: 16 amino acids. The CDR3 nucleotides are TGTGCCAGCATGCCGACAGGGATGGCCGGGGCCAACGTCCTGACTTTC. It is translated as CASMPTGMAGANVLTF. Together with reference TRBV2 and TRBJ2-6, the CDR3 gives the full variable domain: EPEVTQTPSHQVTQMGQEVILRCVPISNHLYFYWYRQILGQKVEFLVSFYNNEISEKSEIFDDQFSVERPDGSNFTLKIRSTKLEDSAMYFCASMPTGMAGANVLTFGAGSRLTVL.

The CDR3 loop reads CTSSQDGEETRETQYF. The CDR3 coding sequence is TGCACCAGCAGCCAAGATGGGGAGGAGACCCGGGAGACCCAGTACTTC. The chain uses TRBV1 and TRBJ2-5; the table's D gene call, TRBD2, was not cross checked with the DNA. TRBV1 is an annotated pseudogene. CDR3 length equals 16 residues.

The CDR3 spells CASSIDGETGQYF. CDR3 in DNA: TGTGCCAGTAGTATAGACGGAGAGACTGGGCAGTACTTC. The chain joins TRBV19 to TRBJ2-7; D remains unclear. CDR1 and CDR2 (germline): LNHDA, SQIVND (reference sequence). The CDR3 covers 13 residues. With 0 bases removed from V and 9 bases from J, the gap between germline ends came to 12 bases.

CDR3 sequence reads: CAWSLGTSVDEQFF. The CDR3 region has the DNA TGTGCCTGGAGCCTCGGGACTAGCGTAGATGAGCAGTTCTTC. The V gene is TRBV30, the J gene TRBJ2-1, with 10 bases fitting TRBD2. The trim removed 3 bases at V and 8 bases at J, leaving 7 bases unmatched. Germline assignment: CDR1 GTSNPN and CDR2 SVGIG (reference sequence). The CDR3 is 14 residues long.

The chain recombines TRBV30 with TRBJ2-1; a weak D match, TRBD1 (6 bases). V was cut by 2 bases and J by 7 bases, with 15 bases left in between. This CDR3 has 14 amino acids. Germline assignment: CDR1 GTSNPN and CDR2 SVGIG (reference sequence). CDR3 nucleotide sequence: TGTGCCTGGAGTCGCTGGCTACAGGGTAATGAGCAGTTCTTC. Its protein is CAWSRWLQGNEQFF. Drawing the rest from reference TRBV30 and TRBJ2-1, the complete variable domain is SQTIHQWPATLVQPVGSPLSLECTVEGTSNPNLYWYRQAAGRGLQLLFYSVGIGQISSEVPQNLSASRPQDRQFILSSKKLLLSDSGFYLCAWSRWLQGNEQFFGPGTRLTVL.

The chain combines TRBV7-9 with TRBJ2-7; 7 nucleotides line up with TRBD1. Germline V CDR1 and CDR2: SEHNR, FQNEAQ (reference sequence). V was pared by 5 bases and J by 4 bases, with 5 bases of the junction left unmatched. The CDR3 is 13 residues long. The CDR3 DNA sequence: TGTGCCAGCAGCCGGGCGACAGGGTACGAGCAGTACTTC. It specifies CASSRATGYEQYF.

In its sample, this clone was seen a few times. The V and J genes are TRBV5-4 and TRBJ1-5; D not certain. Germline lookup yields CDR1 SGHNT and CDR2 YYREEE (reference sequence). V was trimmed by 4 bases and J by 3 bases, leaving 11 bases between them. CDR3 size: 14 residues. The CDR3 DNA reads TGTGCCAGCAGCCCCGGACTAAACAATCAGCCCCAGCATTTT. Translation gives CASSPGLNNQPQHF.

The chain carries TRBV15 and TRBJ2-3; 8 bases align to TRBD1. Germline V gene sequence: CDR1 LNHNV, CDR2 YYDKDF (reference sequence). The CDR3 has 16 residues. V lost 3 bases and J lost 8; bases outside the gene matches: 13. CDR3: CATSRSGGAQLVTQYF. In DNA, the CDR3 is TGTGCCACCAGCAGGTCAGGGGGCGCACAGCTTGTTACGCAGTATTTT.

This clone came up a few times. This sample also contains other DNA sequences that code for the same CDR3. The genes are TRBV5-1 and TRBJ1-5; 10 nucleotides align to TRBD1. The V gene's germline CDR1 is SGHRS and CDR2 YFSETQ. The CDR3 sequence is 15 residues long. V lost 3 bases to trimming and J lost 2 bases; unmatched junction nucleotides: 2. CDR3 sequence (DNA): TGCGCCAGCAGCTCCGGGACAGGGGGCAATCAGCCCCAGCATTTT. Translated: CASSSGTGGNQPQHF.

J is TRBJ1-3 and V is TRBV30; possibly TRBD1 for D (5 bases). V shed 4 bases and J shed 0 bases, with 16 bases lying between them. This CDR3 has 16 residues. The germline CDR1 and CDR2 sequences are GTSNPN and SVGIG (reference sequence). The CDR3 DNA reads as TGTGCCTGGACCTTCGGGGGGGGATACTCTGGAAACACCATATATTTT. It translates to CAWTFGGGYSGNTIYF.

The J gene is TRBJ2-4, the V gene TRBV5-6; TRBD1 aligns across 9 bases. Germline CDR1 reads SGHDT; CDR2 reads YYEEEE. After removal of 2 bases from V and 7 bases from J, the junction contained 4 bases not matched to a gene. This CDR3 is 14 amino acids long. The CDR3 loop is CASSLRQGGNIQYF. The DNA for the CDR3 is TGTGCCAGCAGCTTACGACAGGGGGGGAACATTCAGTACTTC.

This clone was observed once. The chain links TRBV5-1 to TRBJ2-5; 7 nucleotides agree with TRBD1. The CDR3 runs 17 residues. Trimming took 0 bases from V and 2 from J; bases not matched to a gene: 10. Germline values: CDR1 SGHRS, CDR2 YFSETQ. CDR3 in amino acids: CASSLGAGTVLQETQYF. CDR3 DNA sequence: TGCGCCAGCAGCTTGGGCGCCGGGACAGTGTTGCAAGAGACCCAGTACTTC.

This clone was detected a few times. This chain links TRBV4-1 with TRBJ1-6; TRBD1 aligns across 9 bases. V was clipped by 3 bases and J by 7 bases; unmatched bases: 4. CDR1 MGHRA and CDR2 YSYEKL come from the germline V gene. The CDR3 runs to 15 residues. In nucleotides, the CDR3 is TGCGCCAGCAGCCACCGGGACAGGGAAAATTCACCCCTCCACTTT. It is translated as CASSHRDRENSPLHF.

The chain joins TRBV5-1 to TRBJ2-3; TRBD2 matches at 14 bases. Germline V gives CDR1 SGHRS, CDR2 YFSETQ. The CDR3 is 17 amino acids. V was clipped by 4 bases and J by 1 base; unmatched bases: 5. Written as DNA, the CDR3 is TGCGCCAGCAGCCGGCTGACTAGCGGGAGGGGCACAGATACGCAGTATTTT. Translation gives CASSRLTSGRGTDTQYF. Based on the CDR3 plus reference TRBV5-1 and TRBJ2-3, the full variable domain is KAGVTQTPRYLIKTRGQQVTLSCSPISGHRSVSWYQQTPGQGLQFLFEYFSETQRNKGNFPGRFSGRQFSNSRSEMNVSTLELGDSALYLCASSRLTSGRGTDTQYFGPGTRLTVL.

The DNA of the CDR3 is TGCGCCAGCAGAAACTTAAGACGGGGAGACACCGGGGAGCTGTTTTTT. Amino acid sequence: CASRNLRRGDTGELFF. V gene TRBV5-1 combines with J gene TRBJ2-2; TRBD2 might be the D (5 bases). This CDR3 is built from 16 residues. Trimming took off 5 bases at V and 3 bases at J, with 17 bases between the two ends. CDR1 and CDR2 from the germline V gene are SGHRS and YFSETQ.

This clone was counted a few times. The chain employs TRBV2 and TRBJ1-5; tentatively, D is TRBD1 (6 bases). Germline values: CDR1 SNHLY, CDR2 FYNNEI. Trimming took 4 bases from V and 6 from J, leaving 10 bases between them. This CDR3 spans 13 amino acids. CDR3: CASSGEGVQPQHF. In DNA form, the CDR3 reads TGTGCCAGCAGTGGGGAGGGGGTTCAGCCCCAGCATTTT.

This clone has more than one count but fewer than ten. J is TRBJ1-1 and V is TRBV29-1, with 8 bases matching TRBD1. Per the germline V gene, CDR1 is SQVTM and CDR2 is ANQGSEA. V was clipped by 6 bases and J by 3 bases; unmatched bases: 12. The CDR3 covers 15 residues. The CDR3 DNA is TGCAGCGTCCGACGCCCAGGGGGCGGTGACACTGAAGCTTTCTTT. It yields the protein CSVRRPGGGDTEAFF.

This chain connects TRBV18 to TRBJ1-3, with D tentatively TRBD1 (5 bases). Germline CDR1 reads KGHSH; CDR2 reads LQKENI. V lost 2 bases to trimming and J lost 0 bases, with 11 bases between them. This CDR3 region has 16 residues. As DNA, the CDR3 is TGTGCCAGCTCACCATCCCAGGGCACCTCTGGAAACACCATATATTTT. Its protein product is CASSPSQGTSGNTIYF.

The gene calls are TRBV7-9 and TRBJ2-1; 13 nucleotides align to TRBD2. There are 19 residues in the CDR3. Germline CDR1 SEHNR, CDR2 FQNEAQ (reference sequence). The ends lost 3 bases at V and 7 bases at J; junction bases unmatched: 15. CDR3 residues: CASSFSTTWTSGRGNEQFF. CDR3 nucleotides: TGTGCCAGCAGCTTCTCTACCACCTGGACTAGCGGGAGAGGGAATGAGCAGTTCTTC.